This T cell receptor beta chain is from a study of blood T cell repertoires in COVID-19. Overall study: Samples representing acute and convalescent COVID-19 were sourced from the United States, Italy and Spain. Sources were T cells, B-cell-depleted T cells, or PBMCs; the material itself was cDNA or gDNA.

As processed by the authors: Estimates of nucleated cell counts were drawn from the amplification of reference gene primers. The data were produced by immunoSEQ multiplex PCR, yet TCRdb's version contains in-frame clones alone and is incomplete. For V, J and clone size, that table is used; D and trimming come from the DNA. The sample carries about 150,000 clones, about 83% recorded once. For this clone: One end of the junction is discordant with germline, which a read error may explain.

CDR1 and CDR2 (germline): SEHNR, FQNEAQ (reference sequence). This CDR3 comprises 12 residues. The chain joins TRBV7-9 to TRBJ2-7; 7 nucleotides match TRBD1. The TCR originated in a man aged 65 to 79 who had recovered from COVID-19. Sequenced: peripheral blood. For the CDR3, the DNA is TGTGCCAGCAGCTTAGCCCCCTGGACAGGAGTCTTC. This sequence encodes CASSLAPWTGVF.